These T cell receptor beta chains were read from a single sample in a study of T cell changes during pregnancy in multiple sclerosis. Profiled with immunoSEQ multiplex PCR; TCRdb holds only in-frame clones, not every one. Of around 70,000 clones in the sample, roughly 93% were seen once. Sequencing used peripheral blood, obtained in the third trimester of pregnancy. The source of these receptors is a female donor with multiple sclerosis, enrolled in a pregnancy study. CDR3s include the opening cysteine and the closing phenylalanine or tryptophan. Fields, in order: J gene, clone size, V gene, D gene, CDR3 protein, CDR3 DNA. The D gene is left open where the match is weak. Not every row has a clone size; where given, it reads once, few, many or a size class.

>TRBJ2-7|.|TRBV29-1|TRBD1
CSVPGTGGSYEQYF
TGCAGCGTCCCCGGGACAGGGGGCTCCTACGAGCAGTACTTC
>TRBJ2-1|.|TRBV9|TRBD2
CASSVSLTSGGNNEQFF
TGTGCCAGCAGCGTAAGCCTCACTAGCGGGGGGAACAATGAGCAGTTCTTC
>TRBJ1-5|.|TRBV18|.
CASSPELAGQPQHF
TGTGCCAGCTCACCAGAACTCGCGGGTCAGCCCCAGCATTTT
>TRBJ2-7|.|TRBV5-5|.
CASSLTLVYSYEQYF
TGTGCCAGCAGCTTGACCCTAGTCTATTCCTACGAGCAGTACTTC
>TRBJ1-3|.|TRBV5-4|.
CASSTPDSGNTIYF
TGTGCCAGCAGCACGCCAGACTCTGGAAACACCATATATTTT
>TRBJ2-1|.|TRBV9|TRBD2
CASSVALAGGSNEQFF
TGTGCCAGCAGCGTAGCGCTAGCGGGGGGGTCAAATGAGCAGTTCTTC
>TRBJ1-1|.|TRBV5-4|.
CASSFSGLNTEAFF
TGTGCCAGCAGCTTCTCAGGGTTGAACACTGAAGCTTTCTTT
>TRBJ1-2|.|TRBV29-1|.
CSVEAGFGYTF
TGCAGCGTTGAAGCGGGGTTCGGCTACACCTTC
>TRBJ1-5|.|TRBV18|TRBD1
CASSPDTGVAEPQHF
TGTGCCAGCTCACCGGATACAGGGGTGGCGGAGCCCCAGCATTTT
>TRBJ1-1|.|TRBV27|TRBD1
CASSYPTGEGTEAFF
TGTGCCAGCAGCTACCCGACAGGGGAAGGCACTGAAGCTTTCTTT
>TRBJ1-6|.|TRBV18|TRBD1
CASSGTGASLHF
TGTGCCAGCTCAGGTACAGGGGCATCCCTCCACTTT
>TRBJ1-1|.|TRBV7-8|TRBD1
CASSLGTGSTEAFF
TGTGCCAGCAGCTTAGGGACAGGGAGTACTGAAGCTTTCTTT
>TRBJ2-1|.|TRBV4-2|.
CASSHRGTLYNEQFF
TGTGCCAGCAGCCATCGGGGGACCCTCTACAATGAGCAGTTCTTC
>TRBJ1-5|few|TRBV6-1|.
CASRSGEGEGQPQHF
TGTGCCAGCCGCTCGGGGGAGGGGGAGGGTCAGCCCCAGCATTTT
>TRBJ1-1|.|TRBV2|TRBD1
CASRSTGGNPEAFF
TGTGCCAGCAGGTCGACAGGGGGGAACCCTGAAGCTTTCTTT
>TRBJ1-2|.|TRBV29-1|.
CSVGLGEGYTF
TGCAGCGTAGGACTAGGCGAAGGCTACACCTTC
>TRBJ1-2|.|TRBV11-2|.
CASSRSGYGYTF
TGTGCCAGCAGCCGGAGTGGATATGGCTACACCTTC
>TRBJ1-2|.|TRBV10-3|TRBD1
CASGTDTLYGYTF
TGTGCCAGCGGGACAGACACACTCTATGGCTACACCTTC
>TRBJ1-2|.|TRBV6-5|TRBD1
CASSSTGAWGGYTF
TGTGCCAGCAGCTCGACAGGGGCATGGGGTGGCTACACCTTC
>TRBJ2-3|.|TRBV7-8|TRBD2
CASSPSPSGGFTDTQYF
TGTGCCAGCAGCCCATCCCCTAGCGGGGGGTTCACAGATACGCAGTATTTT
>TRBJ1-1|.|TRBV10-3|.
CAINGGNTEAFF
TGTGCCATCAACGGCGGGAACACTGAAGCTTTCTTT
>TRBJ2-1|.|TRBV28|.
CASSPPRGRYKQFF
TGTGCCAGCAGTCCCCCCAGAGGTAGATACAAGCAGTTCTTC
>TRBJ2-5|.|TRBV19|.
CASSKGVQETQYF
TGTGCCAGTAGTAAGGGGGTTCAAGAGACCCAGTACTTC